This TCR beta chain was observed in a study of vaccination effects on CD4 cells after COVID-19. For the study at large: Antigen-specific CD4+ T cells were expanded (with viral peptide pools) by the ViraFEST assay ahead of sequencing.

V was clipped by 3 bases and J by 5 bases, with 17 bases between them. Looked up from germline, CDR1 is SGHNT and CDR2 is YYREEE (reference sequence). The CDR3 covers 15 residues. Having been cultured for roughly 10 days, the cells underwent CD4+ T cell isolation. A word on this clone: Antigen unknown.

Libraries were prepared by immunoSEQ multiplex PCR; TCRdb keeps only in-frame clonotypes and omits some of them. Among around 56,000 clones listed, roughly 80% were seen once. The sequencing here drew on CD4+ T cells from PBMCs cultured without peptide, taken before COVID-19 vaccination. The chain employs TRBV5-4 and TRBJ1-1, with D tentatively TRBD1 (6 bases). The source is a human donor who received a COVID-19 vaccine. The CDR3 is CASSSGGEGGTEAFF. CDR3 coding DNA: TGTGCCAGCAGCTCGGGGGGGGAAGGGGGAACTGAAGCTTTCTTT.